This TCR beta chain was documented in a study of blood T cell repertoires in COVID-19. Followed over time, Seattle patients had been enrolled while infection was active. Authors' data handling: Amplified reference gene primers provided the basis for estimating nucleated cell counts. Profiling relied on immunoSEQ multiplex PCR, and the TCRdb table lists in-frame clones only, not all of them. V, J and clone size are taken as reported in that table, and D and trimming were inferred from the DNA itself. The data contain about 57,000 clones, 87% of them singletons. The CDR3 extends over 16 amino acids. V and J are TRBV21-1 and TRBJ2-1; the table's D call, TRBD2, has no DNA check behind it. TRBV21-1 is a listed pseudogene. The sequencing sample was made of peripheral blood. This receptor was obtained from a woman of 80 years or more with COVID-19, enrolled during active disease. CDR3 sequence: CASSKLMTGSDNEQFF. The DNA for the CDR3 is TGTGCCAGCAGCAAATTGATGACTGGGAGTGACAATGAGCAGTTCTTC.